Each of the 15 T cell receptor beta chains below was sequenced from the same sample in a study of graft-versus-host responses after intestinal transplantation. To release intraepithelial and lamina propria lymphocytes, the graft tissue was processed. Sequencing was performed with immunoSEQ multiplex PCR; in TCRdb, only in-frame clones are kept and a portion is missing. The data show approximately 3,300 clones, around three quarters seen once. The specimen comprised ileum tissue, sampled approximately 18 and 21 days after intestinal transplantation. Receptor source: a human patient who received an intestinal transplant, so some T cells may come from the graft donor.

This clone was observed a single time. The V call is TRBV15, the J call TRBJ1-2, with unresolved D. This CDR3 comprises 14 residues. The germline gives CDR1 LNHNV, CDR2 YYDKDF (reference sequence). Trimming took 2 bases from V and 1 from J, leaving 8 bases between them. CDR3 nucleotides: TGTGCCACCAGCAGACACAGCGATAACTATGGCTACACCTTC. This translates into CATSRHSDNYGYTF.

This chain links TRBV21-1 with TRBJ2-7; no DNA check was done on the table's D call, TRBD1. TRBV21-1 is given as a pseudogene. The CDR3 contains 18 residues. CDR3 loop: CASSKALRDRLVSYEQYF. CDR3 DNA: TGTGCCAGCAGCAAAGCGCTCAGGGACAGGCTGGTCTCCTACGAGCAGTACTTC.

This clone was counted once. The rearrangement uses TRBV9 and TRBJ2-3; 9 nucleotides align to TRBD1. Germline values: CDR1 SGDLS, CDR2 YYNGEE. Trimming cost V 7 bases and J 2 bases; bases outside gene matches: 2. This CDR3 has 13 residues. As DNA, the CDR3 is TGTGCCAGCGGGACAGGGACCACAGATACGCAGTATTTT. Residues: CASGTGTTDTQYF.

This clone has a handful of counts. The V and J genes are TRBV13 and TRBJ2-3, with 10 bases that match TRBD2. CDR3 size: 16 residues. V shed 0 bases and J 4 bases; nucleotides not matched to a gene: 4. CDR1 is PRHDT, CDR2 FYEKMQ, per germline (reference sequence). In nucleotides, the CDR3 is TGTGCCAGCAGCTTAGGAGCGGGGGGGCCGTCAGATACGCAGTATTTT. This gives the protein CASSLGAGGPSDTQYF.

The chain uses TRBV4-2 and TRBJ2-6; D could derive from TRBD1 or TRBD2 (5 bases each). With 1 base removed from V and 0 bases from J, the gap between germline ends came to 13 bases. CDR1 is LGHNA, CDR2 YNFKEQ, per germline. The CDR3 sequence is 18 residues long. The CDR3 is CASSQVMGPASGANVLTF. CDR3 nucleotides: TGTGCCAGCAGCCAAGTCATGGGACCGGCCTCTGGGGCCAACGTCCTGACTTTC.

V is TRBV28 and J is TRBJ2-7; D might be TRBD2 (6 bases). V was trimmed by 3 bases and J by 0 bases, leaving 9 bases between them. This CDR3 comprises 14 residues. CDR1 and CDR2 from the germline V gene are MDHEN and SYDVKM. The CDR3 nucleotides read TGTGCCAGCAGTTTCGGGGGAAGCTCCTACGAGCAGTACTTC. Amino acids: CASSFGGSSYEQYF.

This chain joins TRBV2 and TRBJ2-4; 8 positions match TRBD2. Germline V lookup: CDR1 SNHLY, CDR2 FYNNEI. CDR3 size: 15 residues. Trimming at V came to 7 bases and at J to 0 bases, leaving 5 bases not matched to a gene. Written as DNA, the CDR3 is TGTGCCAGCACGGGGGGGGCGGGAGCCAAAAACATTCAGTACTTC. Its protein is CASTGGAGAKNIQYF.

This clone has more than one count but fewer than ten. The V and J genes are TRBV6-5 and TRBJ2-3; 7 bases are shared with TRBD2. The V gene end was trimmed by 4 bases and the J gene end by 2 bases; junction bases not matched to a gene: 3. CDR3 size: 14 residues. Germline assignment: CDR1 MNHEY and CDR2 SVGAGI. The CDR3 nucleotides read TGTGCCAGCAGTTTCGGGGGGTACACAGATACGCAGTATTTT. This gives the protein CASSFGGYTDTQYF.

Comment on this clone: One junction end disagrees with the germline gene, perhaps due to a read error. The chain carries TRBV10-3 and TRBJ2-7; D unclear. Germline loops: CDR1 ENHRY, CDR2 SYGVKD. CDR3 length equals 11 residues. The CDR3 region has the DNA TGTGCCAGCAGTGAATCGGTCGAGCAGTACTTC. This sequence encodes CASSESVEQYF.

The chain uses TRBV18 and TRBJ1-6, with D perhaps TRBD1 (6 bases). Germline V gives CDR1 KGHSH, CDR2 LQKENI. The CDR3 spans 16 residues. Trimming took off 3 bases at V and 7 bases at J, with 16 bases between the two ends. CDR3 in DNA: TGTGCCAGCTCACCGGGAGGGGGTTTTGAAAATTCACCCCTCCACTTT. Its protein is CASSPGGGFENSPLHF.

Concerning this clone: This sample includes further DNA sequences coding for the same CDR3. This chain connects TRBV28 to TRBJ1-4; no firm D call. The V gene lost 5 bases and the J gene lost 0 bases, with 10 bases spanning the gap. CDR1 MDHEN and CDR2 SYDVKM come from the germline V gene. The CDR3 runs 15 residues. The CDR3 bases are TGTGCCAGCAGTACCCCAGGTGCAACTAATGAAAAACTGTTTTTT. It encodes CASSTPGATNEKLFF.

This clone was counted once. The CDR3 coding sequence is TGCGCCAGCAGCTTCCCTACCCGGGACACCGACACCGGGGAGCTGTTTTTT. As protein: CASSFPTRDTDTGELFF. The rearrangement joins TRBV5-1 to TRBJ2-2, with D maybe TRBD1 (6 bases). Deletions cut 2 bases from V and 3 bases from J, with 17 bases between. Germline V gene data show CDR1 as SGHRS and CDR2 as YFSETQ. The CDR3 totals 17 residues.

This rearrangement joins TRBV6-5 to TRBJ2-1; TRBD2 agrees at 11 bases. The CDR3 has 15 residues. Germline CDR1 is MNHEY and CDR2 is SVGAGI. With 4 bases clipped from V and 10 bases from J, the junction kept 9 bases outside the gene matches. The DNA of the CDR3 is TGTGCCAGCAGTTTAGCGGGGGGGCCGGTCGGAGAGCAGTTCTTC. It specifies CASSLAGGPVGEQFF.

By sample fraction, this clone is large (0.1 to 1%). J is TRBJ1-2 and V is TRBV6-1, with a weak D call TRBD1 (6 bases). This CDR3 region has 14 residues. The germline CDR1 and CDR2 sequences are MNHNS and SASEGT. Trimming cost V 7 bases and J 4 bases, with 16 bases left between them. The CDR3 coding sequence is TGTGCCAGCAATCCTCCAGGGGAACTCTATGGCTACACCTTC. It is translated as CASNPPGELYGYTF.

CDR3 amino acids: CASRPGAWGEKLFF. The DNA of the CDR3 is TGTGCCAGCAGGCCAGGGGCCTGGGGTGAAAAACTGTTTTTT. The chain uses TRBV28 and TRBJ1-4, with D perhaps matching TRBD1 (6 bases). The CDR3 contains 14 residues. Germline lookup yields CDR1 MDHEN and CDR2 SYDVKM. Trimming shortened V by 6 bases and J by 7 bases, and 15 bases separated the two germline ends.